This TCR beta chain was retrieved from a study of monozygotic twins with inflammatory bowel disease. Through template switching, UMIs that included a 6-nucleotide sample barcode were added. TCRdb re-called the 5' RACE reads; one entry per CDR3 protein, DNA not given. The sample has approximately 340,000 distinct CDR3 sequences. In the case of this clonotype: Its antigen is still unknown.

This CDR3 spans 13 amino acids. CDR1 and CDR2 from the germline V gene are SGHNT and YYREEE (reference sequence). Broader study findings: Repertoires of patients may have been made more variable by differing immunosuppressive treatments.

Sequencing was done on a sample of blood. J is TRBJ2-3 and V is TRBV5-4. This clonotype was sampled from a human donor with ulcerative colitis or Crohn's disease, or a healthy co-twin of an affected twin (not recorded which). The CDR3 here is CASSLELPDTQYF.